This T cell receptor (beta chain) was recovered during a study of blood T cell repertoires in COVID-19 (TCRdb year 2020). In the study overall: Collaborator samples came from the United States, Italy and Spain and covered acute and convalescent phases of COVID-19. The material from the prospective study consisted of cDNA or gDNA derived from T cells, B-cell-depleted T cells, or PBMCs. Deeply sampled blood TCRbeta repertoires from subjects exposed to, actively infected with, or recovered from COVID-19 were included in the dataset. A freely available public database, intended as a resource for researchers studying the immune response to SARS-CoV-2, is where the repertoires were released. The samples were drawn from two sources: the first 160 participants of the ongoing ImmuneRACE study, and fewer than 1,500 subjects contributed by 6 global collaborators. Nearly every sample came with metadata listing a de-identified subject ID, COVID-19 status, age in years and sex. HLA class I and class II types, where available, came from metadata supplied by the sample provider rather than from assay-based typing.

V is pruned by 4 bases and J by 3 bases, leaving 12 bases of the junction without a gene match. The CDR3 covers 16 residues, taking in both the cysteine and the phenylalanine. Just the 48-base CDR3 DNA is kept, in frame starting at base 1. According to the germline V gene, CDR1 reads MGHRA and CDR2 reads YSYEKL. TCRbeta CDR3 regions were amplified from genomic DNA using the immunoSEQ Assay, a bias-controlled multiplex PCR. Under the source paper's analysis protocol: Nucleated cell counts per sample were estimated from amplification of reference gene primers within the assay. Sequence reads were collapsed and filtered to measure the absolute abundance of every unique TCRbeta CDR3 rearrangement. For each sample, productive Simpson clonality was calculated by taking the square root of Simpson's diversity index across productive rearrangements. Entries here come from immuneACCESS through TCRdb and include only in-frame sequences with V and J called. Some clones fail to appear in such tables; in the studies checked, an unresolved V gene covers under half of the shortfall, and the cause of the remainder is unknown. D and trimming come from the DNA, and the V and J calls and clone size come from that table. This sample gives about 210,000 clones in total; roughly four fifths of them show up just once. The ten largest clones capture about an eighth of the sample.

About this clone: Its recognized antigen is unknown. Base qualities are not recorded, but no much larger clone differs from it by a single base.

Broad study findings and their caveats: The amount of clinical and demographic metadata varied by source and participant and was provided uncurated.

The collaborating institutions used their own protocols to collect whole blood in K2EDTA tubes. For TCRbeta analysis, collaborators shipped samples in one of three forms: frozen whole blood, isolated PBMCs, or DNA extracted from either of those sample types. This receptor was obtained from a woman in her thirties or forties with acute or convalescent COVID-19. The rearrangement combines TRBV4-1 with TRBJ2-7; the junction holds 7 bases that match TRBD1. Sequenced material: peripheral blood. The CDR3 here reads CASSLSETGIVYEQYF. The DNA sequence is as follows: TGCGCCAGCAGCCTTAGCGAGACAGGGATCGTCTACGAGCAGTACTTC.